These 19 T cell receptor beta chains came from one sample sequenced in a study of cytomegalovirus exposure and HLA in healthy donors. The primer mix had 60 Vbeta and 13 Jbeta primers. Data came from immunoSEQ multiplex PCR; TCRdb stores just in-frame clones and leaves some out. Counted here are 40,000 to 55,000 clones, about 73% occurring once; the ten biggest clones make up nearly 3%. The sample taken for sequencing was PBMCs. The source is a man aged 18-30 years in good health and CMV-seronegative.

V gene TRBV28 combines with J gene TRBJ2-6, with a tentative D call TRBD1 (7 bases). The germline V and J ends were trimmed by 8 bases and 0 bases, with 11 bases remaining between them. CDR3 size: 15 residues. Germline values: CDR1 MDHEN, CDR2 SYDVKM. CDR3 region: CASSGGISGANVLTF. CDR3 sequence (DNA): TGTGCCAGCTCAGGGGGGATCTCTGGGGCCAACGTCCTGACTTTC.

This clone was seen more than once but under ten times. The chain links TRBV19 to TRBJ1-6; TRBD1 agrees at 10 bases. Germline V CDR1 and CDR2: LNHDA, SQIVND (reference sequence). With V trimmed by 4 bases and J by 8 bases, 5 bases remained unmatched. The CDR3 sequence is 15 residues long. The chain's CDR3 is CASSNHGQGDSPLHF. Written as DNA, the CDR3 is TGTGCCAGTAGTAACCACGGACAGGGGGATTCACCCCTCCACTTT.

The CDR3 DNA follows: TGTGCCAGCAGCTCCCTCTGGGCGGGAGGGCCCTCCTACGAGCAGTACTTC. This codes for CASSSLWAGGPSYEQYF. This rearrangement joins TRBV7-2 to TRBJ2-7; TRBD2 matches 9 bases. V lost 4 bases, J lost 0 bases, and 10 bases stayed unmatched. Germline lookup yields CDR1 SGHTA and CDR2 FQGNSA. The CDR3 runs to 17 residues.

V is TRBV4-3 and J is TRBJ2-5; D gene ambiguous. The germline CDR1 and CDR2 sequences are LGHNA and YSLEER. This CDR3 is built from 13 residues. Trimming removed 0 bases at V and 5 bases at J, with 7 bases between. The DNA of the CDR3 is TGCGCCAGCAGCCAAGATATGCGGGAGACCCAGTACTTC. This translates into CASSQDMRETQYF.

The CDR3 DNA sequence: TGCGCCAGCAGCTCGGGTGATGGAAACACCATATATTTT. Its translation: CASSSGDGNTIYF. V usage is TRBV5-1 and J usage is TRBJ1-3, with D unclear. CDR1 is SGHRS, CDR2 YFSETQ, per germline. Trimming pared 3 bases from V and 3 bases from J, leaving 7 bases between. This CDR3 spans 13 amino acids.

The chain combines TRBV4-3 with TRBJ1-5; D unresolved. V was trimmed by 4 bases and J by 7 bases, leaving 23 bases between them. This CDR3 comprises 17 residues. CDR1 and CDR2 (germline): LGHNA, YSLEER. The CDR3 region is CASSRSSARNCGQPQHF. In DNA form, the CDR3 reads TGCGCCAGCAGCCGATCGTCGGCGCGGAACTGCGGGCAGCCCCAGCATTTT.

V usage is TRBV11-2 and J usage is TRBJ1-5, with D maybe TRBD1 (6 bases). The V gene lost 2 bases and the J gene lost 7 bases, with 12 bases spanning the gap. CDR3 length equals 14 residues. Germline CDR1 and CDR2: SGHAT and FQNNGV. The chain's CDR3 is CASSLQQGHQPQHF. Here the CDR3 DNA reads TGTGCCAGCAGCTTACAGCAGGGACACCAGCCCCAGCATTTT.

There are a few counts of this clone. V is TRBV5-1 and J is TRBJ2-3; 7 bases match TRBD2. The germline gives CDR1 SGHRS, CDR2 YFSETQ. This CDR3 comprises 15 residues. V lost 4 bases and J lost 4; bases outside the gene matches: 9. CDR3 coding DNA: TGCGCCAGCAGCGGAATAGGACTAGGGGCAGATACGCAGTATTTT. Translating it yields CASSGIGLGADTQYF.

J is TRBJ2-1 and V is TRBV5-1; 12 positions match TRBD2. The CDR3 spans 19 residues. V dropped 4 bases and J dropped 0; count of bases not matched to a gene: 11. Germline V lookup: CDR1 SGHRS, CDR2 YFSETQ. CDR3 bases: TGCGCCAGCAGCGCGGCTAGCGGGAGGGCTGAAAGCTCCTACAATGAGCAGTTCTTC. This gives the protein CASSAASGRAESSYNEQFF.

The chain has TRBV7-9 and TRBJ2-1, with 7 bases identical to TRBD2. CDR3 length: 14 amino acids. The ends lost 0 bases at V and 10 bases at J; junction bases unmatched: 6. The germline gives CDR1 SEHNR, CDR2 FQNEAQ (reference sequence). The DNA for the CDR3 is TGTGCCAGCAGCTTAGCGGGAGGGCCTGAGGAGCAGTTCTTC. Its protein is CASSLAGGPEEQFF.

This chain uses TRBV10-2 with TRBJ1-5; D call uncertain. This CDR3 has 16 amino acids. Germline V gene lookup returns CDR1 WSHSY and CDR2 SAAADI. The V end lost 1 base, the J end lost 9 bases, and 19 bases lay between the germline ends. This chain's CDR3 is CASSEYPSSGSTPQHF. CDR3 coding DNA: TGCGCCAGCAGTGAGTATCCAAGTTCGGGATCAACGCCCCAGCATTTT.

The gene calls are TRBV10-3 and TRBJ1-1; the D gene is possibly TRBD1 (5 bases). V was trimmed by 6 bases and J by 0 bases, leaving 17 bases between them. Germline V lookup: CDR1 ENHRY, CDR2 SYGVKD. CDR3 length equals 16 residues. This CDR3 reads CAISQGGANMNTEAFF. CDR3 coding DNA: TGTGCCATCAGCCAGGGAGGGGCGAATATGAACACTGAAGCTTTCTTT.

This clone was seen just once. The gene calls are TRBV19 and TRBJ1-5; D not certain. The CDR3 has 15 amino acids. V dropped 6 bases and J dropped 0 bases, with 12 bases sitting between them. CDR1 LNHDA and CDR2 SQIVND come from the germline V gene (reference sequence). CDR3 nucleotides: TGTGCCAGTAGGACTACGGATTATAGCAATCAGCCCCAGCATTTT. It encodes CASRTTDYSNQPQHF.

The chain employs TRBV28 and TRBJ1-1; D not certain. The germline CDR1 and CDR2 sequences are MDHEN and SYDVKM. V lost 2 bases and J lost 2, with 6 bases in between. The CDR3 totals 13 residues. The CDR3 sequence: CASSLPPNTEAFF. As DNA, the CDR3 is TGTGCCAGCAGTTTACCCCCTAACACTGAAGCTTTCTTT.

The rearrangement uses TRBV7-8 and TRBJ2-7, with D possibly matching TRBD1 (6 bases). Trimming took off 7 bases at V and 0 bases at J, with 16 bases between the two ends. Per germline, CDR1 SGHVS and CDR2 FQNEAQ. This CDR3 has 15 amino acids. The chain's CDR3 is CASKPGVISSYEQYF. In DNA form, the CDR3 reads TGTGCCAGCAAACCAGGGGTAATTAGCTCCTACGAGCAGTACTTC.

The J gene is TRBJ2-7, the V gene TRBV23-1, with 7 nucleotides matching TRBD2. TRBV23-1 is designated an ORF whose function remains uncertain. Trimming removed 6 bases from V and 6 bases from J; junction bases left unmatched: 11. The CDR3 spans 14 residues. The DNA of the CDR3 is TGCGCCAGCAGGATCTCGGGAGGAGAAGGCGAGCAGTACTTC. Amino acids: CASRISGGEGEQYF.

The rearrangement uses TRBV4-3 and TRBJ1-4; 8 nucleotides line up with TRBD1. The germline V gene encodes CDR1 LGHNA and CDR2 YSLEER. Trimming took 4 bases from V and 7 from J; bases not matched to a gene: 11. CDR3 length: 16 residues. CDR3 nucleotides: TGCGCCAGCAGCCGCGACAGGGGCCCGTTGGTTGAAAAACTGTTTTTT. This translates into CASSRDRGPLVEKLFF.

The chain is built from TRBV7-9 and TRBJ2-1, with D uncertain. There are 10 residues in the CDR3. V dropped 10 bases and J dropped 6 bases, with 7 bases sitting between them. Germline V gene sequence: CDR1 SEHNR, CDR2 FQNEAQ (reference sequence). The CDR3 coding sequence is TGTGCCACCGCCGGCAATGAGCAGTTCTTC. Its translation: CATAGNEQFF.

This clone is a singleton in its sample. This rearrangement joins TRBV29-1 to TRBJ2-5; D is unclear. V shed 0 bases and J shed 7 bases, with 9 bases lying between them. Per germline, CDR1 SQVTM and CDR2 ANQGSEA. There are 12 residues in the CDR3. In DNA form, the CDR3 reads TGCAGCGTTGAAGACCAGTCAGGGACCCAGTACTTC. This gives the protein CSVEDQSGTQYF.